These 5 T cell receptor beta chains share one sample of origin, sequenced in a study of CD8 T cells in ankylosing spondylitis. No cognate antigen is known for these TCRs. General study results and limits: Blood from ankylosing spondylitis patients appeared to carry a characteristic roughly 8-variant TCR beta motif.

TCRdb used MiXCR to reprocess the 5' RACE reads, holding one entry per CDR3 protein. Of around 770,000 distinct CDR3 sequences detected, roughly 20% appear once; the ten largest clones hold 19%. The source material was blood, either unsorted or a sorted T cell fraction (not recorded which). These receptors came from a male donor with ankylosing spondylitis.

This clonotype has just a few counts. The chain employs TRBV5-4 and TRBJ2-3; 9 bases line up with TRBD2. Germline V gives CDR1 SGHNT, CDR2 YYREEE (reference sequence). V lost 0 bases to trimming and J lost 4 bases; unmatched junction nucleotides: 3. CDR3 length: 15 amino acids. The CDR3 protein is CASSLAGLAADTQYF. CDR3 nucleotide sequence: TGTGCCAGCAGCTTGGCGGGACTAGCAGCAGATACGCAGTATTTT.

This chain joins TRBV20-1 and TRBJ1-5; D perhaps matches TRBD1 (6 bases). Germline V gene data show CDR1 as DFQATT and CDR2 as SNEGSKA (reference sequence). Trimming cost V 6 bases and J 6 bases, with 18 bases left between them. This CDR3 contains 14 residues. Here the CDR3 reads CSATPTGSSQPQHF. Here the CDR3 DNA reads TGCAGTGCAACCCCCACAGGGTCGTCTCAGCCCCAGCATTTT.

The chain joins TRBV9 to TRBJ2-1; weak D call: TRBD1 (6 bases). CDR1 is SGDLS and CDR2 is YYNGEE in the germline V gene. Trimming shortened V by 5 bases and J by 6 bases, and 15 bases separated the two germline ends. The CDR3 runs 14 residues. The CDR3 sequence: CASSRLGQINEQFF. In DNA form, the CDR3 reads TGTGCCAGCAGTCGTCTCGGACAGATCAATGAGCAGTTCTTC.

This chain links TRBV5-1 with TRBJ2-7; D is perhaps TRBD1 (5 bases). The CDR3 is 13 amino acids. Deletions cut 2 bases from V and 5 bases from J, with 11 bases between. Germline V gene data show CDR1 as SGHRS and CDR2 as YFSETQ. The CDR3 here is CASSFQGIDEQYF. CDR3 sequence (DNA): TGCGCCAGCAGCTTCCAGGGAATCGACGAGCAGTACTTC.

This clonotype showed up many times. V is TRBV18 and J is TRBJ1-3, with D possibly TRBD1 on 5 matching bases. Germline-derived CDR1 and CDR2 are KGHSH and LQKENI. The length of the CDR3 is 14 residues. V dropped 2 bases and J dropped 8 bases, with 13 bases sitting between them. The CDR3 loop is CASSPGTGGDTIYF. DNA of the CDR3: TGTGCCAGCTCACCAGGGACCGGGGGAGACACCATATATTTT.